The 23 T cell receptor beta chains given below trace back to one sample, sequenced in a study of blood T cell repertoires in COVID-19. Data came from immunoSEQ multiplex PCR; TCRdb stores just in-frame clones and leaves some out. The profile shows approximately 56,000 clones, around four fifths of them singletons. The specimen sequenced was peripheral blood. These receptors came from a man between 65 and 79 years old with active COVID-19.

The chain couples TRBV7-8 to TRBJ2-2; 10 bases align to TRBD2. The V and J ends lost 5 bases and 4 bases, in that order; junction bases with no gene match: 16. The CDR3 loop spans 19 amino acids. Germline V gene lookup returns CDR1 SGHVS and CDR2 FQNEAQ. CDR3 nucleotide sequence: TGTGCCAGCAGCCCGGAATGGGGCAGCGGGGGGGCAGGCACCGGGGAGCTGTTTTTT. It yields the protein CASSPEWGSGGAGTGELFF.

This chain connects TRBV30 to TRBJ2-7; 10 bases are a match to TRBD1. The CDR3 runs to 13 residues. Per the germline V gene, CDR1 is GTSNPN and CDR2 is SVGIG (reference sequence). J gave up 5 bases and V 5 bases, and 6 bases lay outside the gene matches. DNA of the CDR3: TGTGCCTGGGAGACAGGGGGCTTGGACGAGCAGTACTTC. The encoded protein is CAWETGGLDEQYF.

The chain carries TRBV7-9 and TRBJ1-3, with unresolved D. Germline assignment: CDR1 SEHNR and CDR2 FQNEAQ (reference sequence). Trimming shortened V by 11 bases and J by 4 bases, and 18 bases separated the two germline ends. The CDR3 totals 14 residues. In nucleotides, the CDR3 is TGTGCCCACACCCGATCTCGAGGGGGAAACACCATATATTTT. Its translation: CAHTRSRGGNTIYF.

DNA for the CDR3: TGTGCCATCAGGAACCGGGACAGCAAAAACACAGATACGCAGTATTTT. Amino acid sequence: CAIRNRDSKNTDTQYF. The J gene is TRBJ2-3, the V gene TRBV10-3, with TRBD1 identical over 7 bases. V was pared by 6 bases and J by 2 bases, with 11 bases of the junction left unmatched. The CDR3 has 16 residues. From germline, CDR1 is ENHRY and CDR2 SYGVKD.

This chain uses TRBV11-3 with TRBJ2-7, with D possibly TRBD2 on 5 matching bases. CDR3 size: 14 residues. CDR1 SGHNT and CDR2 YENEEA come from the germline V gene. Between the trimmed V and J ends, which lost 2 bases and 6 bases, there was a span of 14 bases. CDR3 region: CASSLNAGKGEQYF. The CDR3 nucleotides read TGTGCCAGCAGCTTAAACGCCGGGAAAGGCGAGCAGTACTTC.

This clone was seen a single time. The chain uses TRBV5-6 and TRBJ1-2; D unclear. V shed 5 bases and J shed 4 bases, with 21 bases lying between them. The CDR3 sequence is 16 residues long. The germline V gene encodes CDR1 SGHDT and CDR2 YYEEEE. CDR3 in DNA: TGTGCCAGCAGTCCCCTGGGCCAGGCCTCCGGCTATGGCTACACCTTC. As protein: CASSPLGQASGYGYTF. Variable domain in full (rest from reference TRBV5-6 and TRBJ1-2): DAGVTQSPTHLIKTRGQQVTLRCSPKSGHDTVSWYQQALGQGPQFIFQYYEEEERQRGNFPDRFSGHQFPNYSSELNVNALLLGDSALYLCASSPLGQASGYGYTFGSGTRLTVV.

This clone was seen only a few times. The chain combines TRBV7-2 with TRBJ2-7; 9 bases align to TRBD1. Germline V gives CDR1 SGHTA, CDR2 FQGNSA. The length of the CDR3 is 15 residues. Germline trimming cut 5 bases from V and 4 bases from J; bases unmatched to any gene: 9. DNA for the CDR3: TGTGCCAGCAGCGAAACCGGGACAGGGATGTACGAGCAGTACTTC. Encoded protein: CASSETGTGMYEQYF.

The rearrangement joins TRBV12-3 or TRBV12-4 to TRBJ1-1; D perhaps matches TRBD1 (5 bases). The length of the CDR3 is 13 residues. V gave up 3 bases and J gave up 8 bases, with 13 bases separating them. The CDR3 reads CASSFGATREAFF. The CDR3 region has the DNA TGTGCCAGCAGTTTTGGGGCCACGAGGGAAGCTTTCTTT.

The CDR3: CAWSNRGSTEAFF. As DNA, the CDR3 is TGTGCCTGGAGTAACAGGGGCTCGACCGAAGCTTTCTTT. This chain joins TRBV30 and TRBJ1-1; 7 nucleotides match TRBD1. There are 13 residues in the CDR3. V trimming: 2 bases; J trimming: 8 bases; junction bases outside the gene matches: 8. Germline V CDR1 and CDR2: GTSNPN, SVGIG (reference sequence).

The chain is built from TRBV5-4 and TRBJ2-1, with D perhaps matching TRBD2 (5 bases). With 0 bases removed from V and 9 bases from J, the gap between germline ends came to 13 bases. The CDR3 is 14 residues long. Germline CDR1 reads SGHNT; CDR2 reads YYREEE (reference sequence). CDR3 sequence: CASSLGGVPGEQFF. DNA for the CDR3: TGTGCCAGCAGCTTGGGGGGAGTACCGGGTGAGCAGTTCTTC.

The CDR3, as DNA: TGTGCCAGTAGTATAACCAGGGATAATAATTCACCCCTCCACTTT. This sequence encodes CASSITRDNNSPLHF. The chain couples TRBV19 to TRBJ1-6; D possibly corresponds to TRBD1 (5 bases). V gave up 2 bases and J gave up 5 bases, with 10 bases separating them. This CDR3 region has 15 residues. Germline loops: CDR1 LNHDA, CDR2 SQIVND (reference sequence).

In DNA, the CDR3 is TGTGCCAGTAGTATGCTACAGGGTATCAACAATGAGCAGTTCTTC. This translates into CASSMLQGINNEQFF. V usage is TRBV19 and J usage is TRBJ2-1; weak D call: TRBD1 (6 bases). Germline assignment: CDR1 LNHDA and CDR2 SQIVND (reference sequence). The length of the CDR3 is 15 residues. Trimming removed 3 bases from V and 5 bases from J, with 14 bases in between.

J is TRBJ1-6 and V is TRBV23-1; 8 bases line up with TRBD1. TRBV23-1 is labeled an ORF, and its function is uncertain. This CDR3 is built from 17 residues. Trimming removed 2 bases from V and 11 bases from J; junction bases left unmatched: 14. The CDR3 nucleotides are TGCGCCAGCAGTCAACTTGCCTGCGGACAGGGAGGGCCACCCCTCCACTTT. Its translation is CASSQLACGQGGPPLHF.

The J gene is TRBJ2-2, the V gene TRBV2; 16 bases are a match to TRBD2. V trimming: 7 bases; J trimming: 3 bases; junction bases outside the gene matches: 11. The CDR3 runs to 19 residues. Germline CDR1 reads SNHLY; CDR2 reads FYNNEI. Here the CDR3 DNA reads TGTGCCAGCAAAACCGGGACTAGCGGGGGGGCAAGGGACACCGGGGAGCTGTTTTTT. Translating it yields CASKTGTSGGARDTGELFF.

CDR3 loop: CASSQAIDRVNTEAFF. CDR3 bases: TGCGCCAGCAGCCAAGCTATCGACAGGGTAAACACTGAAGCTTTCTTT. The rearrangement links TRBV4-1 to TRBJ1-1; the match to TRBD1 covers 7 bases. This CDR3 comprises 16 residues. Germline lookup yields CDR1 MGHRA and CDR2 YSYEKL. After removal of 1 base from V and 2 bases from J, the junction contained 7 bases not matched to a gene.

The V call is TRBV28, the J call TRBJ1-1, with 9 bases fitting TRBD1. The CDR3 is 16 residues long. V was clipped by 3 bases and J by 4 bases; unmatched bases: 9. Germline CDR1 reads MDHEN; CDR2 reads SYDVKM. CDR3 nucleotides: TGTGCCAGCAGTTTTGCGGGACAGGGCATCGGCACTGAAGCTTTCTTT. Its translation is CASSFAGQGIGTEAFF.

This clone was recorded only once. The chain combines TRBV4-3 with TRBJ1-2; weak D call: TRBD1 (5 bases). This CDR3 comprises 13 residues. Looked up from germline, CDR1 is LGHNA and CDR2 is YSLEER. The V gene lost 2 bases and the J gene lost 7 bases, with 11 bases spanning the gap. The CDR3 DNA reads TGCGCCAGCAGCCAAAAGGGGAAAAGTGGCTACACCTTC. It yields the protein CASSQKGKSGYTF.

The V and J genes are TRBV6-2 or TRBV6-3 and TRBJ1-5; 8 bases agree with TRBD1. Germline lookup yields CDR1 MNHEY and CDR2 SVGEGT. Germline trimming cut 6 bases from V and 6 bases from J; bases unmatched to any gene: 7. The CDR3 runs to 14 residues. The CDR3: CASSPNRGSQPQHF. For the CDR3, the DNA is TGTGCCAGCAGCCCCAACAGGGGGAGTCAGCCCCAGCATTTT.

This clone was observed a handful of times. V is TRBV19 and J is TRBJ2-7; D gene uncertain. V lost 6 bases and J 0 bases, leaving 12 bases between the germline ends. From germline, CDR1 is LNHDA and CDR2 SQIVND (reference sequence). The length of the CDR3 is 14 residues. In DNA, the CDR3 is TGTGCCAGTAGGGCCTCCCGGAGCTCCTACGAGCAGTACTTC. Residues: CASRASRSSYEQYF.

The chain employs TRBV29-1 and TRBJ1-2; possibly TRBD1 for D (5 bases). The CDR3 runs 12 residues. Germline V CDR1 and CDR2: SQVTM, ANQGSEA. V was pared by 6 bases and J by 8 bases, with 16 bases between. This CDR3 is CSVAPVTGGYTF. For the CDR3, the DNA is TGCAGCGTGGCCCCGGTTACAGGCGGCTACACCTTC.

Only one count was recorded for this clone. The DNA of the CDR3 is TGTGCCAGCAGCCATCTAACTAGCGCTAGAGGAAATGAGCAGTTCTTC. It specifies CASSHLTSARGNEQFF. V and J are TRBV3-1 (or the pseudogene TRBV3-2) and TRBJ2-1; 7 bases align to TRBD2. Germline V gene data show CDR1 as LGHDT and CDR2 as YNNKEL (reference sequence). V lost 3 bases to trimming and J lost 7 bases; unmatched junction nucleotides: 12. CDR3 length: 16 amino acids.

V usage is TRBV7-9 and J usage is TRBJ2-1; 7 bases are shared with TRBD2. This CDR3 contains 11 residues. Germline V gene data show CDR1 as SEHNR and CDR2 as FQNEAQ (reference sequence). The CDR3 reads CSSSGATEQFF. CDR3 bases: TGTAGCTCGAGCGGGGCTACAGAGCAGTTCTTC. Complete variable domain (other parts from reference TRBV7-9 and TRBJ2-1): DTGVSQNPRHKITKRGQNVTFRCDPISEHNRLYWYRQTLGQGPEFLTYFQNEAQLEKSRLLSDRFSAERPKGSFSTLEIQRTEQGDSAMYLCSSSGATEQFFGPGTRLTVL.

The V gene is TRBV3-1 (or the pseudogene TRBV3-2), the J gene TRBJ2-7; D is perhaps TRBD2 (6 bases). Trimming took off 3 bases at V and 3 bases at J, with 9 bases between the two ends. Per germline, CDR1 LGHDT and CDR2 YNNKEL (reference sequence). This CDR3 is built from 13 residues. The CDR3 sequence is CASSHPGGYEQYF. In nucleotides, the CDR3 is TGTGCCAGCAGCCACCCCGGGGGCTACGAGCAGTACTTC.